This entry lists 26 T cell receptor beta chains sequenced from one sample in a study of human T cells and chemical hapten exposure. Time point here: pre-sensitization, week 0. Treatment defined: therapeutic diphenylcyclopropenone sensitization with weekly scalp DPC. Using its own MiXCR run on the RACE reads, TCRdb lists one record per CDR3 protein. Among under 200,000 distinct CDR3 sequences, around 30% were seen once, and the ten largest hold roughly 3%. The sequencing here drew on whole blood, taken in connection with sensitization to the hapten diphenylcyclopropenone (DPC). The receptors here all came from a woman in her 30s with alopecia areata. Some clones in this sample may be carry-over from other donors' samples.

This chain joins TRBV7-2 and TRBJ2-2; TRBD1 might be the D (5 bases). V was trimmed by 1 base and J by 5 bases, leaving 8 bases between them. This CDR3 is built from 14 residues. The V gene's germline CDR1 is SGHTA and CDR2 FQGNSA. CDR3 amino acids: CASSLGRATGELFF. The DNA of the CDR3 is TGTGCCAGCAGCTTAGGCAGGGCGACCGGGGAGCTGTTTTTT. Supplemented by reference TRBV7-2 and TRBJ2-2, the full variable domain reads GAGVSQSPSNKVTEKGKDVELRCDPISGHTALYWYRQSLGQGLEFLIYFQGNSAPDKSGLPSDRFSAERTGGSVSTLTIQRTQQEDSAVYLCASSLGRATGELFFGEGSRLTVL.

The chain couples TRBV5-5 to TRBJ2-1; no definite D call. V lost 1 base and J 0 bases, leaving 8 bases between the germline ends. The germline gives CDR1 SGHKS, CDR2 YYEKEE (reference sequence). This CDR3 spans 15 amino acids. The CDR3 loop reads CASSLSTSSYNEQFF. As DNA, the CDR3 is TGTGCCAGCAGCTTGAGTACGAGCTCCTACAATGAGCAGTTCTTC. Looking up the rest from reference TRBV5-5 and TRBJ2-1 gives the full variable domain: DAGVTQSPTHLIKTRGQQVTLRCSPISGHKSVSWYQQVLGQGPQFIFQYYEKEERGRGNFPDRFSARQFPNYSSELNVNALLLGDSALYLCASSLSTSSYNEQFFGPGTRLTVL.

The genes are TRBV28 and TRBJ2-7; 8 bases map to TRBD1. CDR3 length: 16 amino acids. Germline-derived CDR1 and CDR2 are MDHEN and SYDVKM. V gave up 5 bases and J gave up 2 bases; unmatched junction bases: 11. The CDR3 loop reads CASSPVQAGGTYEQYF. CDR3 nucleotides: TGTGCCAGCAGTCCTGTACAGGCAGGGGGCACCTACGAGCAGTACTTC.

J is TRBJ1-2 and V is TRBV7-9; the D gene is possibly TRBD1 (5 bases). Trimming removed 3 bases at V and 6 bases at J, with 11 bases between. Germline CDR1 SEHNR, CDR2 FQNEAQ (reference sequence). CDR3 length equals 13 residues. The CDR3 DNA reads as TGTGCCAGCAGCTTGAGGGGAGAGGATGGCTACACCTTC. Translation gives CASSLRGEDGYTF.

The chain joins TRBV10-3 to TRBJ1-5, with D maybe TRBD1 (6 bases). The germline CDR1 and CDR2 sequences are ENHRY and SYGVKD. Trimming removed 4 bases at V and 5 bases at J, with 9 bases between. This CDR3 is 13 amino acids long. The CDR3 DNA reads as TGTGCCATCAGTGCGGGGGGCGATCAGCCCCAGCATTTT. Encoded protein: CAISAGGDQPQHF.

In this sample, this clonotype turned up a few times. This sequence joins TRBV12-3 or TRBV12-4 and TRBJ2-7; 8 positions match TRBD2. This CDR3 is built from 15 residues. Trimming removed 4 bases from V and 5 bases from J; junction bases left unmatched: 10. CDR3 sequence (DNA): TGTGCCAGCAGTTCCACGGGACTAGTGAGGGACGAGCAGTACTTC. Residues: CASSSTGLVRDEQYF.

Only a few counts were recorded for this clonotype. V and J are TRBV30 and TRBJ2-2; D gene ambiguous. V was clipped by 3 bases and J by 5 bases, with 13 bases between them. CDR3 size: 14 residues. The germline V gene has CDR1 GTSNPN and CDR2 SVGIG (reference sequence). This CDR3 reads CAWRRIGGTGELFF. The CDR3, as DNA: TGTGCCTGGAGAAGAATCGGTGGGACCGGGGAGCTGTTTTTT.

The rearrangement uses TRBV4-1 and TRBJ1-2; a possible D gene is TRBD1 (6 bases). The CDR3 consists of 16 residues. V gave up 1 base and J gave up 5 bases, with 17 bases separating them. Germline values: CDR1 MGHRA, CDR2 YSYEKL. The CDR3 DNA follows: TGCGCCAGCAGCCAAGTTTCTCCGGACAGAGCTTATGGCTACACCTTC. This sequence encodes CASSQVSPDRAYGYTF.

V and J are TRBV6-5 and TRBJ1-4; D is unresolved. Looked up from germline, CDR1 is MNHEY and CDR2 is SVGAGI. This CDR3 region has 10 residues. V lost 6 bases and J 8 bases, leaving 4 bases between the germline ends. The CDR3 is CASRGEKLFF. CDR3 nucleotide sequence: TGTGCCAGCAGGGGAGAAAAACTGTTTTTT.

The chain joins TRBV4-1 to TRBJ2-1; the D call may be TRBD1 or TRBD2 (5 bases each). The V gene's germline CDR1 is MGHRA and CDR2 YSYEKL. Trimming pared 0 bases from V and 0 bases from J, leaving 12 bases between. The CDR3 consists of 17 residues. CDR3 nucleotide sequence: TGCGCCAGCAGCCAAGAAAAGGGGACGAGCTCCTACAATGAGCAGTTCTTC. Translating gives CASSQEKGTSSYNEQFF.

This clonotype was recorded a few times. The chain recombines TRBV28 with TRBJ2-3; no clear D gene. V was pared by 4 bases and J by 4 bases, with 9 bases between. The germline V gene has CDR1 MDHEN and CDR2 SYDVKM. CDR3 size: 13 residues. CDR3 sequence reads: CASSSNSADTQYF. For the CDR3, the DNA is TGTGCCAGCAGTTCCAACTCGGCAGATACGCAGTATTTT.

This clonotype was recorded a few times. V gene TRBV10-3 combines with J gene TRBJ2-7, with 9 nucleotides matching TRBD1. From germline, CDR1 is ENHRY and CDR2 SYGVKD. CDR3 size: 15 residues. The V segment lost 2 bases and the J segment 5 bases; nucleotides outside the gene matches: 7. The CDR3 protein is CAISEKDRGSHEQYF. The CDR3 DNA reads as TGTGCCATCAGTGAGAAGGACAGGGGTTCCCACGAGCAGTACTTC.

This clonotype was counted a few times. The V and J genes are TRBV9 and TRBJ2-1; D may be TRBD1 (5 bases). This CDR3 is 19 amino acids long. Germline lookup yields CDR1 SGDLS and CDR2 YYNGEE. V was clipped by 0 bases and J by 0 bases, with 19 bases between them. CDR3 sequence (DNA): TGTGCCAGCAGCGTAGGGTCCGGACAACTAAGCTTCTCCTACAATGAGCAGTTCTTC. It encodes CASSVGSGQLSFSYNEQFF.

This clonotype was observed a handful of times. The chain has TRBV7-9 and TRBJ2-7; D unresolved. The CDR3 is 13 residues long. Trimming shortened V by 5 bases and J by 3 bases, and 11 bases separated the two germline ends. Germline V gene lookup returns CDR1 SEHNR and CDR2 FQNEAQ (reference sequence). The CDR3, as DNA: TGTGCCAGCAGCCCCAGCTTGAACTACGAGCAGTACTTC. Translating it yields CASSPSLNYEQYF. Supplemented by reference TRBV7-9 and TRBJ2-7, the full variable domain reads DTGVSQNPRHKITKRGQNVTFRCDPISEHNRLYWYRQTLGQGPEFLTYFQNEAQLEKSRLLSDRFSAERPKGSFSTLEIQRTEQGDSAMYLCASSPSLNYEQYFGPGTRLTVT.

This chain uses TRBV11-3 with TRBJ2-3, with D unclear. With 5 bases removed from V and 5 bases from J, the gap between germline ends came to 8 bases. Per the germline V gene, CDR1 is SGHNT and CDR2 is YENEEA. The CDR3 loop spans 12 amino acids. The CDR3: CASSTMEDTQYF. In DNA, the CDR3 is TGTGCCAGCAGCACTATGGAAGATACGCAGTATTTT.

V usage is TRBV10-3 and J usage is TRBJ1-5; D gene ambiguous. CDR1 and CDR2 (germline): ENHRY, SYGVKD. Trimming removed 4 bases from V and 4 bases from J, with 14 bases in between. CDR3 size: 15 residues. The CDR3 DNA is TGTGCCATCAGTGGAGAAAGGGTTAGTAATCAGCCCCAGCATTTT. Protein product: CAISGERVSNQPQHF.

The DNA for the CDR3 is TGTGCCAGCAGATTTCTAGCGGGATCCGGGGAGCTGTTTTTT. Translated, it gives CASRFLAGSGELFF. The V gene is TRBV7-2, the J gene TRBJ2-2, with 9 bases that match TRBD2. Unmatched junction bases numbered 5, after V lost 6 bases and J lost 6 bases. The V gene's germline CDR1 is SGHTA and CDR2 FQGNSA. The CDR3 runs to 14 residues.

This clonotype was picked up a small number of times. The chain links TRBV28 to TRBJ1-5, with TRBD1 as a possible D gene (5 bases). Trimming removed 4 bases at V and 4 bases at J, with 17 bases between. Germline V gene lookup returns CDR1 MDHEN and CDR2 SYDVKM. The CDR3 has 16 amino acids. CDR3 in amino acids: CASSSSAGRRNQPQHF. The CDR3 DNA reads as TGTGCCAGCAGTTCCTCGGCAGGGCGGAGAAATCAGCCCCAGCATTTT.

This clonotype was counted only a few times. The genes are TRBV5-6 and TRBJ2-1, with 11 bases that match TRBD2. The CDR3 contains 15 residues. V was pared by 2 bases and J by 9 bases, with 7 bases of the junction left unmatched. Germline CDR1 SGHDT, CDR2 YYEEEE. The CDR3 DNA is TGTGCCAGCAGCTTAGAACTAGCGGGAGCTAGTGAGCAGTTCTTC. Translation: CASSLELAGASEQFF.

This clonotype was recorded a few times. The chain is built from TRBV10-3 and TRBJ2-6; no clear D. Germline-derived CDR1 and CDR2 are ENHRY and SYGVKD. The CDR3 has 14 residues. V was cut by 3 bases and J by 0 bases, with 3 bases left in between. The CDR3 nucleotides read TGTGCCATCAGTGAACCCTCTGGGGCCAACGTCCTGACTTTC. Protein product: CAISEPSGANVLTF.

The chain joins TRBV10-3 to TRBJ2-3, with 11 bases matching TRBD2. V gave up 3 bases and J gave up 4 bases; unmatched junction bases: 6. The CDR3 has 16 amino acids. Germline loops: CDR1 ENHRY, CDR2 SYGVKD. The CDR3, as DNA: TGTGCCATCAGTGACCCCATAGCGGGGGGGCCAGATACGCAGTATTTT. Translated, it gives CAISDPIAGGPDTQYF.

This clonotype was recorded a few times. This chain links TRBV29-1 with TRBJ2-1; possibly TRBD2 for D (6 bases). Germline V lookup: CDR1 SQVTM, CDR2 ANQGSEA. Trimming removed 6 bases at V and 4 bases at J, with 13 bases between. This CDR3 comprises 13 residues. DNA of the CDR3: TGCAGCGTACTGGGACTGAATTACAATGAGCAGTTCTTC. Translated: CSVLGLNYNEQFF.

A few counts support this clonotype. This rearrangement joins TRBV28 to TRBJ2-5, with TRBD2 identical over 11 bases. The CDR3 has 18 residues. The germline gives CDR1 MDHEN, CDR2 SYDVKM. J was trimmed by 2 bases and V by 7 bases; bases with no gene match: 15. CDR3 region: CASNRPGLAGGPQETQYF. The DNA of the CDR3 is TGTGCCAGCAATCGACCCGGTCTAGCGGGGGGTCCTCAAGAGACCCAGTACTTC.

This rearrangement joins TRBV29-1 to TRBJ2-7; the D call may be TRBD1 or TRBD2 (5 bases each). V was clipped by 3 bases and J by 7 bases, with 13 bases between them. The CDR3 has 12 amino acids. CDR1 is SQVTM and CDR2 is ANQGSEA in the germline V gene. CDR3 nucleotides: TGCAGCGTTGATATGGACACGGGGGAGCAGTACTTC. Translated: CSVDMDTGEQYF.

The chain joins TRBV4-3 to TRBJ2-5, with 7 bases that match TRBD1. Germline loops: CDR1 LGHNA, CDR2 YSLEER. The CDR3 consists of 17 residues. V lost 4 bases to trimming and J lost 2 bases; unmatched junction nucleotides: 13. CDR3 DNA sequence: TGCGCCAGCAGCCCTCATCCCCCCGGGACAGTTCAAGAGACCCAGTACTTC. Translating it yields CASSPHPPGTVQETQYF.

The chain recombines TRBV28 with TRBJ2-7; 10 bases are a match to TRBD1. The CDR3 has 16 amino acids. The junction had 9 bases not matched to a gene; V was cut back by 7 bases and J by 0 bases. In germline, CDR1 is MDHEN, CDR2 SYDVKM. The CDR3, as DNA: TGTGCCAGCACCCCGGGACAGGGGAAGTTCTCCTACGAGCAGTACTTC. It is translated as CASTPGQGKFSYEQYF.